This paragraph reports one T cell receptor (beta chain). Its antigen is as yet unknown. The CDR3 length is 13 residues. CDR1 SGHDT and CDR2 YYEEEE come from the germline V gene. Trimming left V 4 bases short and J 5 bases short, with 11 bases between. The primer mix had 60 Vbeta and 13 Jbeta primers. Profiling relied on immunoSEQ multiplex PCR, and the TCRdb table lists in-frame clones only, not all of them. This sample has about 150,000 clones; about 75% occur once, and the top ten carry around 4.2%. These data come from a study of cytomegalovirus exposure and HLA in healthy donors. Points from the study as a whole: Differences between HLA loci emerged in a later analysis of TCR association rates, with DRB1 most and HLA-C fewest. There were some 150 TCR beta chains listed as cytomegalovirus-associated. Across donors, sequencing depth was assumed by presence/absence analyses to be roughly uniform.

Sequenced sample: PBMCs. This clonotype originated in a man aged 60-69 years in good health and CMV-seronegative. This rearrangement joins TRBV5-6 to TRBJ2-3; weak D call: TRBD2 (5 bases). The CDR3: CASSPSRGDTQYF. The CDR3 DNA follows: TGTGCCAGCAGCCCGTCACGGGGAGATACGCAGTATTTT. The full variable domain, rest sourced from reference TRBV5-6 and TRBJ2-3, is DAGVTQSPTHLIKTRGQQVTLRCSPKSGHDTVSWYQQALGQGPQFIFQYYEEEERQRGNFPDRFSGHQFPNYSSELNVNALLLGDSALYLCASSPSRGDTQYFGPGTRLTVL.